This T cell receptor (beta chain) was documented in a study of CD8 T cells in Susac syndrome. RNA totalling roughly 0.45 to 1 ug underwent reverse transcription with random hexamers. MiXCR, run by TCRdb on the immunoSEQ multiplex PCR reads, gives a single entry per CDR3 protein. The sample holds about 150,000 distinct CDR3 sequences, approximately 95% seen once. CDR3 length: 16 amino acids. The V and J ends lost 5 bases and 4 bases, in that order; junction bases with no gene match: 7. The TCR comes from a human donor with Susac syndrome. The sample comprised CD8+ T cells from PBMCs. The chain recombines TRBV12-3 or TRBV12-4 with TRBJ2-1; 11 bases agree with TRBD2. DNA of the CDR3: TGTGCCAGCAGTCACACTAGCGGGAGCGGGTACAATGAGCAGTTCTTC. This encodes CASSHTSGSGYNEQFF.